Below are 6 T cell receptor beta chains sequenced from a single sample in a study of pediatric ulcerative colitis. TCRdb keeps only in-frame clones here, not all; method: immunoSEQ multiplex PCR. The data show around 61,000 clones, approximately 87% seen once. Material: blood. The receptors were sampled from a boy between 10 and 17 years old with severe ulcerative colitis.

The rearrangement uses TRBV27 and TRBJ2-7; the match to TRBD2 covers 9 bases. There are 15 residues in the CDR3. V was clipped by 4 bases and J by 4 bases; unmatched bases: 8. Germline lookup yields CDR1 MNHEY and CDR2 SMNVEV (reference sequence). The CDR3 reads CASSSIAGVLYEQYF. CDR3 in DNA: TGTGCCAGCAGTTCTATAGCGGGAGTCTTATACGAGCAGTACTTC.

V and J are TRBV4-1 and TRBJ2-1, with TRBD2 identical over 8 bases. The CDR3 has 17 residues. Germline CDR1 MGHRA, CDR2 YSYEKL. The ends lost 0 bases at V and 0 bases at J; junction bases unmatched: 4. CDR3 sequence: CASSQDAGRGSYNEQFF. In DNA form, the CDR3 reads TGCGCCAGCAGCCAAGATGCCGGGAGGGGCTCCTACAATGAGCAGTTCTTC.

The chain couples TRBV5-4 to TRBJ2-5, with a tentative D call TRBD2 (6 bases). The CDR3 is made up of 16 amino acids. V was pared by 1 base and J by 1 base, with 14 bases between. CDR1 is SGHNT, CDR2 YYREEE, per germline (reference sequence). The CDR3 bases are TGTGCCAGCAGCTTGAGGGGACTGGGGAGCCAAGAGACCCAGTACTTC. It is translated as CASSLRGLGSQETQYF.

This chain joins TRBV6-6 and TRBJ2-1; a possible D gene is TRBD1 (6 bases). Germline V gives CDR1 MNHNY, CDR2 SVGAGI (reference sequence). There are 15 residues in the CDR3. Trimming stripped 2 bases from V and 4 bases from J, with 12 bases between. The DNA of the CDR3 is TGTGCCAGCAGTTACCAAGTACAGGGTTACAATGAGCAGTTCTTC. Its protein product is CASSYQVQGYNEQFF.

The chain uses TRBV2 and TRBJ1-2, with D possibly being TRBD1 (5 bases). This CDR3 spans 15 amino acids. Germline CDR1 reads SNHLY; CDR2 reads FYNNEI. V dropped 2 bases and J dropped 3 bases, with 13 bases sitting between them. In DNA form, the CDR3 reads TGTGCCAGCAGTGAATCCGGGGCGAATTACTATGGCTACACCTTC. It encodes CASSESGANYYGYTF.

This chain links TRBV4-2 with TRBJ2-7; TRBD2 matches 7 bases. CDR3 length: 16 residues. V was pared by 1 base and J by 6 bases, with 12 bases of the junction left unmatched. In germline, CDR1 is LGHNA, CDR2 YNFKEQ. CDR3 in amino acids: CASSQADSREWVEQYF. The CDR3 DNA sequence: TGTGCCAGCAGCCAAGCGGACTCGCGGGAGTGGGTCGAGCAGTACTTC.